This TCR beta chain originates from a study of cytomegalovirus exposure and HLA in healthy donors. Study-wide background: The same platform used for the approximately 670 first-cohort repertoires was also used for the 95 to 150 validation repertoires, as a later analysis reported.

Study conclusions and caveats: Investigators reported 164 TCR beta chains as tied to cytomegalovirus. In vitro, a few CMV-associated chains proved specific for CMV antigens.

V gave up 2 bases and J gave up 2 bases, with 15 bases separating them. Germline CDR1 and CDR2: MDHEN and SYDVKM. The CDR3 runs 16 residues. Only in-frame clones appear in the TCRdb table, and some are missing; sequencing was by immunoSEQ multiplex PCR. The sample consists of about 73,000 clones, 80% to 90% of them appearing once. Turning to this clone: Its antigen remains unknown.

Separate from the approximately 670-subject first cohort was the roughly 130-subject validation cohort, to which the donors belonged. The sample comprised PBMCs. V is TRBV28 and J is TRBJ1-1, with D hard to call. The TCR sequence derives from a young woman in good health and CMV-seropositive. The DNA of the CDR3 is TGTGCCAGCAGTTTAATTGTGGCCTCAAGAAACACTGAAGCTTTCTTT. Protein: CASSLIVASRNTEAFF. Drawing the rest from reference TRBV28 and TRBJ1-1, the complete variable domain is DVKVTQSSRYLVKRTGEKVFLECVQDMDHENMFWYRQDPGLGLRLIYFSYDVKMKEKGDIPEGYSVSREKKERFSLILESASTNQTSMYLCASSLIVASRNTEAFFGQGTRLTVV.